The present entry profiles one TCR beta chain with its context. The assay ran at deep level. Evenly divided among several immunoSEQ plates was the genomic DNA of each subset. Here immunoSEQ multiplex PCR was the method, and the copy in TCRdb shows in-frame clones only, minus some. This sample has roughly 2 million clones, with around 95% found just once. This record comes from a study of shared clonotypes between healthy human individuals. Study details: The plates for each donor numbered three CD4 naive, three CD4 memory, two CD8 naive and one CD8 memory.

The V gene end was trimmed by 6 bases and the J gene end by 5 bases; junction bases not matched to a gene: 5. The CDR3 totals 13 residues. The germline CDR1 and CDR2 sequences are MNHEY and SVGAGI. The receptor was derived from a young man in good health. The V call is TRBV6-5, the J call TRBJ2-7; 9 bases align to TRBD2. Sequencing used naive CD4+ T cells sorted from blood. Subset described: CD45RA+ positively selected. This chain's CDR3 is CASRRTSEDEQYF. In nucleotides, the CDR3 is TGTGCCAGCAGGCGGACTAGCGAGGACGAGCAGTACTTC.